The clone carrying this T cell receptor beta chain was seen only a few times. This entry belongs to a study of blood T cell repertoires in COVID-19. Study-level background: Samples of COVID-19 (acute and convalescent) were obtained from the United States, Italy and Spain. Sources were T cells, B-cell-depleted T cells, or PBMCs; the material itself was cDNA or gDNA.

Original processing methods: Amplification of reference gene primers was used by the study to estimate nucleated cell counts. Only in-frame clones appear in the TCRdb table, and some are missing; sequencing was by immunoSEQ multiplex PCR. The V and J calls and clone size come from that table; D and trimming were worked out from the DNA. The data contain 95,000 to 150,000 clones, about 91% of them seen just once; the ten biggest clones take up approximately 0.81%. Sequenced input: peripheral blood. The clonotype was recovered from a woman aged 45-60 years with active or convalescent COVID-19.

The chain's CDR3 is CATSEGTGGKPQHF. As DNA, the CDR3 is TGTGCCACCAGTGAGGGGACAGGGGGCAAGCCCCAGCATTTT. The chain couples TRBV24-1 to TRBJ1-5, with 12 bases matching TRBD1. Germline loops: CDR1 KGHDR, CDR2 SFDVKD. V trimming: 4 bases; J trimming: 8 bases; junction bases outside the gene matches: 2. CDR3 size: 14 residues.